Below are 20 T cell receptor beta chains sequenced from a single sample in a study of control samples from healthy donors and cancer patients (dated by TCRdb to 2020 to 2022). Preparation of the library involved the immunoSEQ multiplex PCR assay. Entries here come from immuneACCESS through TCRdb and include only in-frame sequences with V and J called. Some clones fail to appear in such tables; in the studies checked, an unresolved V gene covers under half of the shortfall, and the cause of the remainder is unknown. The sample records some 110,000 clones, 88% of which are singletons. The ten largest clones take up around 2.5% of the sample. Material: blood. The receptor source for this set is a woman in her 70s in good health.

DNA for the CDR3: TGTGCCAGCATCCGCTCTGGAAACACCATATATTTT. Its translation is CASIRSGNTIYF. The rearrangement uses TRBV12-3 or TRBV12-4 and TRBJ1-3; no definite D call. Trimming took off 7 bases at V and 0 bases at J, with 4 bases between the two ends. There are 12 residues in the CDR3.

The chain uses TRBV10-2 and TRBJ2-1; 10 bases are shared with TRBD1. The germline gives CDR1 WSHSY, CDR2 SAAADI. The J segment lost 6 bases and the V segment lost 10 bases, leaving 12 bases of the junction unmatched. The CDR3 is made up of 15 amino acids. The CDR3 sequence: CATTPLGQGPNEQFF. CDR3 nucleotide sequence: TGCGCCACAACCCCTTTGGGACAGGGGCCCAATGAGCAGTTCTTC.

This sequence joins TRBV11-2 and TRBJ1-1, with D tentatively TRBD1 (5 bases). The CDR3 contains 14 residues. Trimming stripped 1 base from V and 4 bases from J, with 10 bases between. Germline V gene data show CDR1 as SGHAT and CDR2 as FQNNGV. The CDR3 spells CASSLGTYPTEAFF. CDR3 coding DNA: TGTGCCAGCAGCTTAGGGACATACCCCACTGAAGCTTTCTTT.

The CDR3 coding sequence is TGTGCCAGCAGCTCCCCCCCCGGGACAGGGGGTAGCATGTGGGAGACCCAGTACTTC. Protein product: CASSSPPGTGGSMWETQYF. The J gene is TRBJ2-5, the V gene TRBV7-9; TRBD1 matches at 11 bases. J gave up 5 bases and V 4 bases, and 18 bases lay outside the gene matches. This CDR3 is 19 amino acids long. CDR1 and CDR2 from the germline V gene are SEHNR and FQNEAQ (reference sequence).

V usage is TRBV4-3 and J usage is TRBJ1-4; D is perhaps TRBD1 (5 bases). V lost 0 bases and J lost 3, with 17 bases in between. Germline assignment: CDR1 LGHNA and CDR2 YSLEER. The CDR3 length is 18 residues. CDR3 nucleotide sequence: TGCGCCAGCAGCCAAGATGTTTCAAGGACACTGCCTAATGAAAAACTGTTTTTT. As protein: CASSQDVSRTLPNEKLFF.

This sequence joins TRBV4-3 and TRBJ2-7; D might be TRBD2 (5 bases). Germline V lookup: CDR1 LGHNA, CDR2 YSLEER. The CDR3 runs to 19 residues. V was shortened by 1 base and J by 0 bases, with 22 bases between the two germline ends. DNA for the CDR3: TGCGCCAGCAGCCAAGCCCTCGGCGTTGGACTCAAAAGCTCCTACGAGCAGTACTTC. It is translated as CASSQALGVGLKSSYEQYF.

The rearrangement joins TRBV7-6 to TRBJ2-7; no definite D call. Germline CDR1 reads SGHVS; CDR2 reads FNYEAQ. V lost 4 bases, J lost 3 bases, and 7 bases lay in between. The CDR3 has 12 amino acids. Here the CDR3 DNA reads TGTGCCAGCAGCTACATTGACTACGAGCAGTACTTC. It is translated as CASSYIDYEQYF.

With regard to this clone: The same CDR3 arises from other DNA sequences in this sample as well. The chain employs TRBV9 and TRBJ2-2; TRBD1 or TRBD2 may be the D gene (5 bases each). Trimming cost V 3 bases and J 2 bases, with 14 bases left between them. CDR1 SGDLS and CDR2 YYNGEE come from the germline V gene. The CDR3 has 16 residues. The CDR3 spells CASSGSGRLNTGELFF. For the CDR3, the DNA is TGTGCCAGCAGCGGGTCGGGACGGCTAAACACCGGGGAGCTGTTTTTT.

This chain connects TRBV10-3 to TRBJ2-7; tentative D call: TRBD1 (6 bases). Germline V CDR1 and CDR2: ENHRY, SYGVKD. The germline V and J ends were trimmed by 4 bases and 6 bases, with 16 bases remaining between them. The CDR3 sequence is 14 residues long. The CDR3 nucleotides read TGTGCCATCAGTGTCGATGGGACAAAGTCCGAGCAGTACTTC. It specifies CAISVDGTKSEQYF.

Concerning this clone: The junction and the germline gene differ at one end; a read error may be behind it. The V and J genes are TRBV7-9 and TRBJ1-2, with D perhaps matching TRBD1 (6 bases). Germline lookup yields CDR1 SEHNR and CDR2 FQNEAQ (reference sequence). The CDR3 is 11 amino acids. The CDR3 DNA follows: TGTGCCAGCAGCTTAACAGGGAGGACGGCCTTC. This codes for CASSLTGRTAF.

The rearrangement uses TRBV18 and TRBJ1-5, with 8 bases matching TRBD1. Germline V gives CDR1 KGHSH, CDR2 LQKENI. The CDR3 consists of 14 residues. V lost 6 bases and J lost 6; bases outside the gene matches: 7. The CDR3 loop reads CASSEAQGVQPQHF. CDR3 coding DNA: TGTGCCAGCTCGGAGGCACAGGGGGTTCAGCCCCAGCATTTT.

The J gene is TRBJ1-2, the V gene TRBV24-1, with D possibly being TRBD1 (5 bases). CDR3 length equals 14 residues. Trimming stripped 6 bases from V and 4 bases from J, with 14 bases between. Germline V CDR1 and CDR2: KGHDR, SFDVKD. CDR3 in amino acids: CATSMGDGSYGYTF. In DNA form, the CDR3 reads TGTGCCACCAGTATGGGGGACGGCTCCTATGGCTACACCTTC.

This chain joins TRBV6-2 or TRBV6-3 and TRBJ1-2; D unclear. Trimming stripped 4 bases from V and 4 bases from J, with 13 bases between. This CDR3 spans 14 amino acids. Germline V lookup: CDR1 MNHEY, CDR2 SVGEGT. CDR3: CASSSPGRAYGYTF. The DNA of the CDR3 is TGTGCCAGCAGTTCCCCCGGACGGGCCTATGGCTACACCTTC.

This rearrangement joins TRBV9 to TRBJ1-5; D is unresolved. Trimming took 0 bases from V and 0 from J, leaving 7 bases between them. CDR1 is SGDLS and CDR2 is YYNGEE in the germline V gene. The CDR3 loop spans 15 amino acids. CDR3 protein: CASSVGLSSNQPQHF. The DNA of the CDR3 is TGTGCCAGCAGCGTAGGGTTGTCTAGCAATCAGCCCCAGCATTTT.

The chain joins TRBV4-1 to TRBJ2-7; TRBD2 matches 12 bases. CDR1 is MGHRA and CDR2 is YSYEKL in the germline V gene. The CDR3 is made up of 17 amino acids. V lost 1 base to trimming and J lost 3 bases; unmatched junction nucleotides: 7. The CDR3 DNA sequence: TGCGCCAGCAGCCAAGCCCAAACTAGCGGGGGGATCTACGAGCAGTACTTC. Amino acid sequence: CASSQAQTSGGIYEQYF.

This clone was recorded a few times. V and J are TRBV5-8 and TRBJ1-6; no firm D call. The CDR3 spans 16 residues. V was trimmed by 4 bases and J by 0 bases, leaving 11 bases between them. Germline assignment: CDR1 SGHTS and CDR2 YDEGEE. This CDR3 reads CASSLGKSSYNSPLHF. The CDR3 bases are TGTGCCAGCAGCCTGGGAAAGAGCTCCTATAATTCACCCCTCCACTTT.

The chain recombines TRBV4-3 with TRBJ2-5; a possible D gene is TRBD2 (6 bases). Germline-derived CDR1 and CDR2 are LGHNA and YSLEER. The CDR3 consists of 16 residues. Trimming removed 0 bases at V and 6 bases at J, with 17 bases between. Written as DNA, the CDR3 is TGCGCCAGCAGCCAAGATATTCGGGGGTATAGGAAGACCCAGTACTTC. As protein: CASSQDIRGYRKTQYF.

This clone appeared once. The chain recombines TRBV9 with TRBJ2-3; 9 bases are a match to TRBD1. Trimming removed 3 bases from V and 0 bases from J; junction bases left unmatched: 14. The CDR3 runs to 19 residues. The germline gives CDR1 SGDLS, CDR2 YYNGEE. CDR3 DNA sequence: TGTGCCAGCAGCGGACCCCGGACAGGGGATCCCCTGAGCACAGATACGCAGTATTTT. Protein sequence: CASSGPRTGDPLSTDTQYF.

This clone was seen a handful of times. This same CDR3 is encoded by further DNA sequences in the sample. The CDR3, as DNA: TGCGCCAGCAGCTTGGGAGCGGGGGGTGAATCAGATACGCAGTATTTT. This codes for CASSLGAGGESDTQYF. The chain couples TRBV5-1 to TRBJ2-3; 9 bases agree with TRBD2. There are 16 residues in the CDR3. Germline lookup yields CDR1 SGHRS and CDR2 YFSETQ. The J segment lost 4 bases and the V segment lost 0 bases, leaving 6 bases of the junction unmatched.

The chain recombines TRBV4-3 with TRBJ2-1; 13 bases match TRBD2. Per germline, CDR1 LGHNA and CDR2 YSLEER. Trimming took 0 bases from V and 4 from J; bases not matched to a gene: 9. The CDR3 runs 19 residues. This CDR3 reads CASSQEVGLAGEVYNEQFF. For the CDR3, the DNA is TGCGCCAGCAGCCAAGAGGTCGGACTAGCGGGGGAGGTTTACAATGAGCAGTTCTTC.